Sequencing of this TCR beta chain was carried out in a study of radiation and T cells in renal cell carcinoma. The study's findings and limits: Pretreatment tumor biopsies were lacking, so baseline clonotypes are unknown. Top tumor clonotypes rose in blood 2 weeks post-radiation, then contracted.

Time point denoted: baseline pretreatment blood. The treatment here: 15 Gy SBRT to primary tumor, nephrectomy 4 weeks later. TCRdb's table, derived via immunoSEQ multiplex PCR, lists solely in-frame clones and lacks some. The repertoire has some 100,000 clones, 82% of them found once; the top ten carry roughly 6.8%. This CDR3 region has 16 residues. Germline CDR1 is SEHNR and CDR2 is FQNEAQ (reference sequence). Trimming shortened V by 5 bases and J by 4 bases, and 18 bases separated the two germline ends. Note on this clone: The antigen is not known.

This clonotype originated in a man aged 55 to 70 with renal cell carcinoma. The sequencing here drew on blood, taken from a patient whose treatment included radiotherapy and nephrectomy. V gene TRBV7-9 combines with J gene TRBJ1-5; the D gene is possibly TRBD1 (5 bases). This CDR3 reads CASSTSGGTENQPQHF. The CDR3 region has the DNA TGTGCCAGCAGCACTAGCGGGGGGACGGAGAATCAGCCCCAGCATTTT.